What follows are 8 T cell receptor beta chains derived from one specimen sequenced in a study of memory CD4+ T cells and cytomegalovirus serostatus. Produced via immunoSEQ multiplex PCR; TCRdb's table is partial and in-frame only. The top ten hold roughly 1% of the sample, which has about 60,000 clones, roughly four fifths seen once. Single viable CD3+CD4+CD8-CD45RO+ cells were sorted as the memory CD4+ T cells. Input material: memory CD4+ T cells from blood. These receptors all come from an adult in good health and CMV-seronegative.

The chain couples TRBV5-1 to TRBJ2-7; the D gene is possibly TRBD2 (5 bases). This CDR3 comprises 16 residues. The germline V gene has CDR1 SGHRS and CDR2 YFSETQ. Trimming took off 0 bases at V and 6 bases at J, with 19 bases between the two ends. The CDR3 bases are TGCGCCAGCAGCTTGGCCCCAGCCGCGGTTACTAGCGAGCAGTACTTC. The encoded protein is CASSLAPAAVTSEQYF.

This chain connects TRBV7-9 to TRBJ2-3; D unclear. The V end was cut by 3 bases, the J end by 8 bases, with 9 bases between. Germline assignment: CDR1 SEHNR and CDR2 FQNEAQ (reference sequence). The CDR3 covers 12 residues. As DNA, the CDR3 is TGTGCCAGCAGCTTTCGCGAGACTACGCAGTATTTT. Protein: CASSFRETTQYF. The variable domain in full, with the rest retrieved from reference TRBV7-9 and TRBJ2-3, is DTGVSQNPRHKITKRGQNVTFRCDPISEHNRLYWYRQTLGQGPEFLTYFQNEAQLEKSRLLSDRFSAERPKGSFSTLEIQRTEQGDSAMYLCASSFRETTQYFGPGTRLTVL.

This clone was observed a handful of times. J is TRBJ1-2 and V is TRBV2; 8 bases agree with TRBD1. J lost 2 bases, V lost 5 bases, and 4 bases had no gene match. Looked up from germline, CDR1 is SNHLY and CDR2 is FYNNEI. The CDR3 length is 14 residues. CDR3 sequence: CASSFTGGNYGYTF. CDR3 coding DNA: TGTGCCAGCAGTTTTACAGGGGGAAACTATGGCTACACCTTC.

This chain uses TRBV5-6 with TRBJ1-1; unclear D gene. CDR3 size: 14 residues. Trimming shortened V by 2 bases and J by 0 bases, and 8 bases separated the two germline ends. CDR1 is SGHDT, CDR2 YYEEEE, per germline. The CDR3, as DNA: TGTGCCAGCAGCTTAGGGAGCGTGAACACTGAAGCTTTCTTT. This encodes CASSLGSVNTEAFF.

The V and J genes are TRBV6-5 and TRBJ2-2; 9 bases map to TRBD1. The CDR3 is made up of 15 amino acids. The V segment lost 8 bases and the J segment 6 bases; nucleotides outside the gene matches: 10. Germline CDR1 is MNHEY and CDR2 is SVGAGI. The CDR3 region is CASYYRTGAPGELFF. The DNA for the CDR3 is TGTGCCAGCTATTATCGGACAGGGGCCCCCGGGGAGCTGTTTTTT.

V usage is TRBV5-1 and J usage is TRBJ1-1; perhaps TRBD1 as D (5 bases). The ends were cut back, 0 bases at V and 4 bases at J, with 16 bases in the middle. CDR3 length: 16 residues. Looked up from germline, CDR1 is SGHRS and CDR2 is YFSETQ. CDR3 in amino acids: CASSLAPSGGGTEAFF. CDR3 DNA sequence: TGCGCCAGCAGCTTGGCCCCCAGCGGGGGAGGCACTGAAGCTTTCTTT.

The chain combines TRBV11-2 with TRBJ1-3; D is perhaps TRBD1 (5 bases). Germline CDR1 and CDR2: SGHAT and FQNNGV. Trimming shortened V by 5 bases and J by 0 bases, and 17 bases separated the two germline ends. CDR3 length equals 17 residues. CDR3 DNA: TGTGCCAGCAGCCCCCTCGCCGGGGCAGGCTCTGGAAACACCATATATTTT. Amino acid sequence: CASSPLAGAGSGNTIYF.

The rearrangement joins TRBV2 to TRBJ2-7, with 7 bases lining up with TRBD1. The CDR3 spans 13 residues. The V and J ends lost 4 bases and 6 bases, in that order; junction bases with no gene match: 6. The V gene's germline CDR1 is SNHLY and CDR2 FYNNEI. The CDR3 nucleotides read TGTGCCAGCAGTGTTGAAGGGGGCGGCGAGCAGTACTTC. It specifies CASSVEGGGEQYF.